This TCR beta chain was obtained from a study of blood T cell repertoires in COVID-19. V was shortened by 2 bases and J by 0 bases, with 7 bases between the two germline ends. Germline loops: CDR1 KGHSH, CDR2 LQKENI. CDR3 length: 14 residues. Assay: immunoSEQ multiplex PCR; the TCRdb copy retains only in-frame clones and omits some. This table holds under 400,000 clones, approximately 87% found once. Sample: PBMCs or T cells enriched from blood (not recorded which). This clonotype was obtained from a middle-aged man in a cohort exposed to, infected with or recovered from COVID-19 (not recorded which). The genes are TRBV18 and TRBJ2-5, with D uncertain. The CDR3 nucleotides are TGTGCCAGCTCACCATTCTCTAACCAAGAGACCCAGTACTTC. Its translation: CASSPFSNQETQYF.